The rows below give T cell receptor beta chains drawn from one sample of a study of beta chain features in type 1 diabetes. Sequencing was performed with immunoSEQ multiplex PCR; in TCRdb, only in-frame clones are kept and a portion is missing. The sample has 350,000 or so clones; about 20% are singletons. Sequences were obtained from naive CD4+ T cells from blood. The receptors originated from a woman aged 18-29 years in good health. Both conserved end residues are part of each CDR3. A D gene is named only where the DNA matches it firmly. Clone size appears in some rows only: once, few, many, or a class for an expanded clone.

v_gene,d_gene,abundance,j_gene,CDR3aa,CDR3nt
TRBV18,-,few,TRBJ2-5,CASSAKIGTTDKTQYF,TGTGCCAGCTCAGCTAAGATCGGGACAACGGATAAGACCCAGTACTTC
TRBV4-2,-,few,TRBJ2-1,CASSQEAGRDEQFF,TGTGCCAGCAGCCAAGAAGCGGGTCGGGATGAGCAGTTCTTC
TRBV30,TRBD2,-,TRBJ2-7,CAWTPGLGYEQYF,TGTGCCTGGACCCCGGGACTAGGCTACGAGCAGTACTTC
TRBV30,TRBD2,few,TRBJ2-7,CAWSGLAGGYEQYF,TGTGCCTGGAGCGGACTAGCGGGGGGCTACGAGCAGTACTTC
TRBV5-6,-,few,TRBJ2-1,CASSLRNAGRTYNEQFF,TGTGCCAGCAGCTTACGTAACGCGGGGCGCACCTACAATGAGCAGTTCTTC
TRBV11-3,TRBD2,-,TRBJ2-3,CASSSSFVAGEIPDTQYF,TGTGCCAGCAGCTCTAGCTTTGTAGCGGGAGAGATCCCAGATACGCAGTATTTT
TRBV11-2,TRBD1,-,TRBJ2-1,CASRGDSGDYNEQFF,TGTGCCAGCAGGGGGGACAGCGGAGATTACAATGAGCAGTTCTTC
TRBV2,-,few,TRBJ2-5,CASSDGETQYF,TGTGCCAGCAGTGACGGGGAGACCCAGTACTTC
TRBV12-2,-,-,TRBJ2-7,CASRLAPRSSSYEQYF,TGTGCAAGTCGCTTAGCCCCCAGGTCGAGCTCCTACGAGCAGTACTTC
TRBV29-1,TRBD2,-,TRBJ2-5,CSARWGGQETQYF,TGCAGCGCCCGTTGGGGGGGGCAAGAGACCCAGTACTTC
TRBV12-5,TRBD2,once,TRBJ2-3,CASGKARGSKGDTQYF,TGTGCTAGTGGAAAAGCACGCGGGAGTAAGGGAGATACGCAGTATTTT
TRBV5-1,-,-,TRBJ2-7,CASSLVWGAYEQYF,TGCGCCAGCAGCTTGGTATGGGGGGCCTACGAGCAGTACTTC
TRBV5-1,TRBD1,few,TRBJ1-1,CASSTSQGGTEAFF,TGCGCCAGCAGCACCTCACAGGGGGGCACTGAAGCTTTCTTT
TRBV5-1,-,-,TRBJ2-2,CASSLAAPNTGELFF,TGCGCCAGCAGCTTAGCGGCACCGAACACCGGGGAGCTGTTTTTT
TRBV6-5,-,few,TRBJ2-7,CASSYSRETYEQYF,TGTGCCAGCAGTTACTCGAGGGAAACCTACGAGCAGTACTTC
TRBV6-5,TRBD1,-,TRBJ2-5,CASSLQGVQETQYF,TGTGCCAGCAGTTTACAGGGGGTCCAAGAGACCCAGTACTTC
TRBV7-6,-,-,TRBJ2-1,CASSLDPGTNEQFF,TGTGCCAGCAGCTTGGACCCCGGGACAAATGAGCAGTTCTTC
TRBV11-2,-,-,TRBJ2-5,CASSPVRDEETQYF,TGTGCCAGCAGCCCCGTCCGGGATGAAGAGACCCAGTACTTC
TRBV30,-,-,TRBJ1-2,CAWEPGLVGYGYTF,TGTGCCTGGGAACCAGGGTTAGTGGGGTATGGCTACACCTTC
TRBV5-1,TRBD1,-,TRBJ2-1,CASSWTGVRWNEQFF,TGCGCCAGCAGCTGGACAGGGGTAAGGTGGAATGAGCAGTTCTTC
TRBV5-4,-,-,TRBJ1-2,CASSTPTTGWASGYTF,TGTGCCAGCAGTACTCCAACTACAGGGTGGGCTTCCGGCTACACCTTC
TRBV30,TRBD1,-,TRBJ1-1,CAWSVRDRAYPEAFF,TGTGCCTGGAGTGTACGTGACAGGGCCTACCCTGAAGCTTTCTTT
TRBV4-3,-,-,TRBJ1-2,CASSQDLLTGGYTF,TGCGCCAGCAGCCAAGATCTACTCACGGGAGGCTACACCTTC
TRBV18,TRBD1,-,TRBJ1-5,CASSPGTVNSNQPQHF,TGTGCCAGCTCACCCGGGACAGTAAATAGCAATCAGCCCCAGCATTTT
TRBV9,TRBD1,-,TRBJ2-7,CASSVGQGIGYEQYF,TGTGCCAGCAGCGTAGGACAGGGTATTGGCTACGAGCAGTACTTC
TRBV4-3,-,-,TRBJ1-4,CASSQDKQIPNGGLFF,TGCGCCAGCAGCCAAGATAAACAGATCCCTAATGGAGGGCTGTTTTTT
TRBV7-9,TRBD1,few,TRBJ1-1,CASSVQGGNTEAFF,TGTGCCAGCAGCGTGCAGGGGGGGAACACTGAAGCTTTCTTT
TRBV7-9,TRBD1,few,TRBJ2-3,CASSPLLGQGDTDTQYF,TGTGCCAGCAGCCCCCTCTTAGGACAGGGCGACACAGATACGCAGTATTTT
TRBV30,-,-,TRBJ1-5,CAWSRPGAPAHQPQHF,TGTGCCTGGAGTCGTCCTGGAGCCCCCGCTCATCAGCCCCAGCATTTT
TRBV2,-,few,TRBJ2-7,CASGEIEQYF,TGTGCCAGCGGGGAGATCGAGCAGTACTTC
TRBV30,-,few,TRBJ1-2,CAWSPSGYGYTF,TGTGCCTGGAGTCCGTCGGGCTATGGCTACACCTTC
TRBV29-1,-,few,TRBJ1-1,CSAYSSAMNTEAFF,TGCAGCGCCTACAGTTCCGCTATGAACACTGAAGCTTTCTTT
TRBV11-2,-,few,TRBJ1-5,CASSPRGNQPQHF,TGTGCCAGCAGCCCCCGGGGTAATCAGCCCCAGCATTTT
TRBV7-9,-,-,TRBJ2-5,CASSLSQGMETQYF,TGTGCCAGCAGCTTAAGTCAGGGGATGGAGACCCAGTACTTC
TRBV2,-,few,TRBJ2-7,CASRTQGTYEQYF,TGTGCCAGCCGCACCCAGGGAACCTACGAGCAGTACTTC
TRBV9,-,-,TRBJ2-2,CASSVGGPLTGELFF,TGTGCCAGCAGCGTAGGGGGCCCCCTCACCGGGGAGCTGTTTTTT
TRBV28,-,-,TRBJ2-1,CASSLALQGGWTAEQFF,TGTGCCAGCAGTTTAGCCCTCCAGGGGGGCTGGACCGCTGAGCAGTTCTTC
TRBV4-2,TRBD1,-,TRBJ1-2,CASSPGGGPYYGYTF,TGTGCCAGCAGCCCCGGAGGGGGCCCGTACTATGGCTACACCTTC
TRBV6-1,-,few,TRBJ2-1,CASSTAYNEQFF,TGTGCCAGTTCGACAGCTTACAATGAGCAGTTCTTC
TRBV29-1,TRBD1,-,TRBJ2-3,CSVRTGANTDTQYF,TGCAGCGTGCGGACAGGGGCGAACACAGATACGCAGTATTTT
TRBV9,-,-,TRBJ2-2,CASSVGGATGELFF,TGTGCCAGCAGCGTAGGGGGAGCCACCGGGGAGCTGTTTTTT